A selection of T cell receptor beta chains follows, all from one sample in a study of cytomegalovirus exposure and HLA in healthy donors. TCRdb's table, derived via immunoSEQ multiplex PCR, lists solely in-frame clones and lacks some. The profile covers just under 150,000 clones, with 87% appearing a single time and roughly 4.5% taken by the ten largest. The specimen sequenced was PBMCs. These TCRs come from a man between 18 and 35 years old in good health and CMV-seropositive. Both conserved end residues are part of each CDR3. A D gene is named only where the DNA matches it firmly. Not every row has a clone size; where given, it reads once, few, many or a size class.

size: -; J: TRBJ2-1; D: TRBD2; V: TRBV11-3; DNA: TGTGCCAGCAGCTTCGCCGGGACTAGTGGGGATGAGCAGTTCTTC; CDR3: CASSFAGTSGDEQFF
size: -; J: TRBJ2-5; D: -; V: TRBV5-1; DNA: TGCGCCAGCAGCGCACAGCAAGAGACCCAGTACTTC; CDR3: CASSAQQETQYF
size: -; J: TRBJ2-7; D: TRBD1; V: TRBV5-1; DNA: TGCGCCAGCAGCAGGGACAGGTACGAGCAGTACTTC; CDR3: CASSRDRYEQYF
size: -; J: TRBJ2-5; D: TRBD2; V: TRBV19; DNA: TGTGCCAGCAGGAGCGGGGGGGGTGAGGAGACCCAGTACTTC; CDR3: CASRSGGGEETQYF
size: few; J: TRBJ1-2; D: TRBD1; V: TRBV5-4; DNA: TGTGCCAGCAGCTCGGGACAGGGTCATGGCTACACCTTC; CDR3: CASSSGQGHGYTF
size: -; J: TRBJ2-5; D: TRBD2; V: TRBV4-2; DNA: TGTGCCAGCAGCTATCGGACTAGCGGGAAAGAGACCCAGTACTTC; CDR3: CASSYRTSGKETQYF
size: -; J: TRBJ2-7; D: TRBD2; V: TRBV4-2; DNA: TGTGCCAGCAGCCAAGAAAGCGGGGACCTCTCCTACGAGCAGTACTTC; CDR3: CASSQESGDLSYEQYF
size: -; J: TRBJ2-5; D: -; V: TRBV9; DNA: TGTGCCAGCAGCGTAGAGGGGGGACAGCCTCAAGAGACCCAGTACTTC; CDR3: CASSVEGGQPQETQYF
size: -; J: TRBJ1-1; D: TRBD1; V: TRBV7-2; DNA: TGTGCCAGCACCTCTTACCTTAACAGGGGCCGCCGAAGTAGGGGTGAAGCTTTCTTT; CDR3: CASTSYLNRGRRSRGEAFF
size: -; J: TRBJ2-1; D: TRBD1; V: TRBV7-2; DNA: TGTGCCAGCAGGGCATCCGGACAGGGCGGCTACAATGAGCAGTTCTTC; CDR3: CASRASGQGGYNEQFF
size: -; J: TRBJ2-7; D: -; V: TRBV5-6; DNA: TGTGCCAGCAGCTTGTCAACATACGAGCAGTACTTC; CDR3: CASSLSTYEQYF
size: -; J: TRBJ2-1; D: TRBD2; V: TRBV4-1; DNA: TGCGCCAGCAGCCTGGGACTAGCGGTAAGCTCCTACAATGAGCAGTTCTTC; CDR3: CASSLGLAVSSYNEQFF
size: few; J: TRBJ1-2; D: -; V: TRBV7-9; DNA: TGTGCCAGCAGCCGAACAGACGGTGGCTACACCTTC; CDR3: CASSRTDGGYTF
size: -; J: TRBJ2-7; D: TRBD1; V: TRBV28; DNA: TGTGCCAGCAGTTTAGCCGGGACAGGGATAGACGAGCAGTACTTC; CDR3: CASSLAGTGIDEQYF
size: once; J: TRBJ1-1; D: -; V: TRBV11-2; DNA: TGTGCCAGCAGCTTACTACAGATGAACACTGAAGCTTTCTTT; CDR3: CASSLLQMNTEAFF
size: -; J: TRBJ2-1; D: TRBD2; V: TRBV10-1; DNA: TGCGCCACCTTCCCCCTACTAGTAGCGGGAGTTTACAATGAGCAGTTCTTC; CDR3: CATFPLLVAGVYNEQFF
size: once; J: TRBJ2-1; D: TRBD2; V: TRBV27; DNA: TGTGCCAGCAGTCCCAGCGGGGGGGCCGGAGTGGGGCAGTTCTTC; CDR3: CASSPSGGAGVGQFF
size: -; J: TRBJ1-6; D: TRBD1; V: TRBV6-5; DNA: TGTGCCACTACGACAGGGTCTGGCTCACCCCTCCACTTT; CDR3: CATTTGSGSPLHF
size: once; J: TRBJ2-1; D: -; V: TRBV9; DNA: TGTGCCAGCAGCGTAGAGATCCGAGCTAGGTCCTACAATGAGCAGTTCTTC; CDR3: CASSVEIRARSYNEQFF
size: -; J: TRBJ2-1; D: -; V: TRBV9; DNA: TGTGCCAGCAGCTCAGGAGGTAATGAGCAGTTCTTC; CDR3: CASSSGGNEQFF
size: -; J: TRBJ2-7; D: TRBD2; V: TRBV6-1; DNA: TGTGCCAGCAGTGTGGTGACTAGCTGGTACGAGCAGTACTTC; CDR3: CASSVVTSWYEQYF
size: -; J: TRBJ2-2; D: TRBD2; V: TRBV5-4; DNA: TGTGCCAGCAGCCAACTAGCGGGGCCCACCGGGGAGCTGTTTTTT; CDR3: CASSQLAGPTGELFF
size: once; J: TRBJ1-2; D: TRBD1; V: TRBV4-1; DNA: TGCGCCAGCAGACTTGGGACAGGCGAGAACTATGGCTACACCTTC; CDR3: CASRLGTGENYGYTF
size: -; J: TRBJ1-3; D: -; V: TRBV11-2; DNA: TGTGCCAGCAGCTTACTGTTGGGAAACACCATATATTTT; CDR3: CASSLLLGNTIYF
size: -; J: TRBJ1-1; D: TRBD1; V: TRBV5-4; DNA: TGTGCCAGCAGCCCCGTGACAGGGAGGACTGAAGCTTTCTTT; CDR3: CASSPVTGRTEAFF
size: -; J: TRBJ2-1; D: -; V: TRBV5-4; DNA: TGTGCCAGCAGCTTGGGGGGGGAAGCCGGACTCAATGAGCAGTTCTTC; CDR3: CASSLGGEAGLNEQFF
size: -; J: TRBJ1-1; D: -; V: TRBV12-5; DNA: TGTGCTAGTGGTTTGCTCGAGGGCACTGAAGCTTTCTTT; CDR3: CASGLLEGTEAFF
size: -; J: TRBJ2-3; D: -; V: TRBV13; DNA: TGTGCCAGCAGCGCCAGGGGAATGGGCACAGATACGCAGTATTTT; CDR3: CASSARGMGTDTQYF